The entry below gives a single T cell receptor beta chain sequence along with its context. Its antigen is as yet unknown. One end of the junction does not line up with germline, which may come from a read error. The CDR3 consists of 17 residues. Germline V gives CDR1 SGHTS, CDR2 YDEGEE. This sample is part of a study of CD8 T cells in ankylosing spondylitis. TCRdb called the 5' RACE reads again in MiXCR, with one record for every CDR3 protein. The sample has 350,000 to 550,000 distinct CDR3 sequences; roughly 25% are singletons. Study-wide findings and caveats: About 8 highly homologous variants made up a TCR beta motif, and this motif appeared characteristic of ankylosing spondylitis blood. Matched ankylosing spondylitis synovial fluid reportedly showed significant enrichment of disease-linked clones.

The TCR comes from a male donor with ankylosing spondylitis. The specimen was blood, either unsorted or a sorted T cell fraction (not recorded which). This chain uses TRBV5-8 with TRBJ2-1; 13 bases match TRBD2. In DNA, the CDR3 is TGTGCCAGCAGCTTGTTAAGCTGGACTAGCGGGAGACATTATGCGATCTTC. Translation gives CASSLLSWTSGRHYAIF.